A single sample gave rise to the 12 T cell receptor beta chains below, sequenced in a study of blood T cell repertoires in COVID-19. Sequencing was performed with immunoSEQ multiplex PCR; in TCRdb, only in-frame clones are kept and a portion is missing. The table shows more than 200,000 clones, with approximately 80% occurring only once. Sequencing used peripheral blood. Receptor source: a woman in her thirties or forties who had recovered from COVID-19.

The chain carries TRBV6-5 and TRBJ2-1, with no clear D. Germline V gives CDR1 MNHEY, CDR2 SVGAGI. The germline V and J ends were trimmed by 6 bases and 4 bases, with 16 bases remaining between them. The CDR3 extends over 15 amino acids. The CDR3: CASRIGFSGYNEQFF. The CDR3 DNA follows: TGTGCCAGCAGGATTGGATTTTCGGGTTACAATGAGCAGTTCTTC.

The rearrangement uses TRBV11-3 and TRBJ2-7; 9 bases map to TRBD1. V lost 5 bases and J lost 1; bases outside the gene matches: 6. Germline V lookup: CDR1 SGHNT, CDR2 YENEEA. The CDR3 sequence is 15 residues long. CDR3: CASSPRTGVSYEQYF. For the CDR3, the DNA is TGTGCCAGCAGCCCCAGGACAGGGGTTTCCTACGAGCAGTACTTC.

This clone showed up just once. The rearrangement uses TRBV28 and TRBJ1-1; a weak D match, TRBD1 (5 bases). CDR3 length equals 14 residues. CDR1 and CDR2 (germline): MDHEN, SYDVKM. Trimming pared 0 bases from V and 4 bases from J, leaving 9 bases between. The CDR3 loop reads CASSLWGRGTEAFF. CDR3 sequence (DNA): TGTGCCAGCAGTTTATGGGGGAGGGGCACTGAAGCTTTCTTT.

V usage is TRBV28 and J usage is TRBJ1-2, with TRBD1 matching over 7 bases. The CDR3 sequence is 14 residues long. CDR1 MDHEN and CDR2 SYDVKM come from the germline V gene. Trimming at V came to 6 bases and at J to 7 bases, leaving 11 bases not matched to a gene. CDR3 protein: CASSFSAGGLGYTF. The CDR3 bases are TGTGCCAGCAGCTTTTCCGCAGGGGGGCTTGGCTACACCTTC.

The chain recombines TRBV24-1 with TRBJ2-3, with a tentative D call TRBD1 (5 bases). The V gene lost 3 bases and the J gene lost 1 base, with 10 bases spanning the gap. There are 15 residues in the CDR3. Germline V gene data show CDR1 as KGHDR and CDR2 as SFDVKD. DNA of the CDR3: TGTGCCACCAGTGATCCTCAAGGGGGCACAGATACGCAGTATTTT. Its translation: CATSDPQGGTDTQYF.

This chain connects TRBV2 to TRBJ1-1; no clear D. CDR1 is SNHLY and CDR2 is FYNNEI in the germline V gene. Trimming cost V 8 bases and J 8 bases, with 6 bases left between them. CDR3 length equals 9 residues. CDR3 region: CASSREAFF. In DNA form, the CDR3 reads TGTGCCAGCTCCCGGGAAGCTTTCTTT.

The rearrangement joins TRBV7-2 to TRBJ1-6, with no clear D. This CDR3 contains 13 residues. V was clipped by 3 bases and J by 6 bases, with 6 bases between them. In germline, CDR1 is SGHTA, CDR2 FQGNSA. The DNA for the CDR3 is TGTGCCAGCAGCTTTGACACTAATTCACCCCTCCACTTT. It encodes CASSFDTNSPLHF.

This clone was counted a single time. The chain recombines TRBV12-3 or TRBV12-4 with TRBJ1-1; possible D gene TRBD1, 6 bases. This CDR3 is 13 amino acids long. V was pared by 6 bases and J by 5 bases, with 13 bases between. CDR3 bases: TGTGCCAGCAGCCCGGGACACGGGACTGAAGCTTTCTTT. Encoded protein: CASSPGHGTEAFF.

J is TRBJ2-2 and V is TRBV7-2, with 9 bases lining up with TRBD1. Germline CDR1 SGHTA, CDR2 FQGNSA. CDR3 size: 14 residues. J gave up 10 bases and V 5 bases, and 8 bases lay outside the gene matches. CDR3 DNA sequence: TGTGCCAGCAGCCGGATACTACAGGGGGCGGAGCTGTTTTTT. This encodes CASSRILQGAELFF.

The J gene is TRBJ2-2, the V gene TRBV6-6, with 10 bases that match TRBD2. Germline V lookup: CDR1 MNHNY, CDR2 SVGAGI (reference sequence). The CDR3 contains 14 residues. The junction had 6 bases not matched to a gene; V was cut back by 8 bases and J by 6 bases. In nucleotides, the CDR3 is TGTGCCAGCGTCGGACTAGCGGCATCCGGGGAGCTGTTTTTT. Protein: CASVGLAASGELFF.

This chain joins TRBV18 and TRBJ1-3; D perhaps matches TRBD1 (5 bases). The CDR3 is 15 residues long. Germline lookup yields CDR1 KGHSH and CDR2 LQKENI. Trimming pared 2 bases from V and 1 base from J, leaving 9 bases between. The CDR3 DNA reads as TGTGCCAGCTCACCAGCGGGGGATTCTGGAAACACCATATATTTT. It translates to CASSPAGDSGNTIYF.

The V and J genes are TRBV20-1 and TRBJ2-3; possibly TRBD2 for D (5 bases). Trimming removed 3 bases at V and 3 bases at J, with 13 bases between. This CDR3 is 14 amino acids long. From germline, CDR1 is DFQATT and CDR2 SNEGSKA (reference sequence). The CDR3 spells CSASVGIRTDTQYF. For the CDR3, the DNA is TGCAGTGCTAGTGTCGGGATTCGGACAGATACGCAGTATTTT.